The present entry profiles one TCR beta chain with its context. This sample was included in a study of T cells in narcolepsy. The CDR3 loop spans 14 amino acids. CDR1 is SGHVS and CDR2 is FQNEAQ in the germline V gene. Assay: immunoSEQ multiplex PCR; the TCRdb copy retains only in-frame clones and omits some. The sample includes over 25,000 clones, around three quarters of them seen just once. This chain connects TRBV7-8 to TRBJ2-5, with TRBD2 matching over 7 bases. The J call is uncertain, as TRBJ2-7 better fits the DNA end. This TCR came from a human donor in good health. Sequences were obtained from memory (CD45RA-) CD4+ T cells from blood. The CDR3 sequence is CASSLGGLSYEQYF. CDR3 DNA: TGTGCCAGCAGCTTGGGAGGGCTCTCCTACGAGCAGTACTTC.